The 10 T cell receptor beta chains given below trace back to one sample, sequenced in a study of blood T cell repertoires in COVID-19. Using immunoSEQ multiplex PCR, the repertoire was profiled, and TCRdb retains in-frame clones only, with some absent. The sample lists nearly 350,000 clones, about nine tenths seen once, with about 6% in the top ten. Sequencing was done on a sample of peripheral blood. These receptors were obtained from a woman aged 45-60 years with COVID-19, enrolled during active disease.

CDR3 loop: CASSPPTLAGANNEQFF. The DNA for the CDR3 is TGTGCCAGCTCACCACCGACCCTAGCGGGAGCGAACAATGAGCAGTTCTTC. This chain links TRBV18 with TRBJ2-1; TRBD2 matches 10 bases. The CDR3 runs 17 residues. Germline CDR1 is KGHSH and CDR2 is LQKENI. With V trimmed by 0 bases and J by 5 bases, 7 bases remained unmatched.

This clone occurred a few times. The chain couples TRBV11-2 to TRBJ1-5, with a tentative D call TRBD1 (6 bases). Trimming took 4 bases from V and 5 from J, leaving 12 bases between them. The CDR3 length is 14 residues. Germline CDR1 is SGHAT and CDR2 is FQNNGV. The CDR3 is CASSSDRTYQPQHF. The CDR3 DNA sequence: TGTGCCAGCAGCTCCGACAGGACCTATCAGCCCCAGCATTTT.

The rearrangement links TRBV29-1 to TRBJ2-7, with 9 bases matching TRBD1. V dropped 3 bases and J dropped 6; count of bases not matched to a gene: 15. The CDR3 is made up of 16 amino acids. From germline, CDR1 is SQVTM and CDR2 ANQGSEA. CDR3 residues: CSVDGSWRGTGTEQYF. CDR3 sequence (DNA): TGCAGCGTTGATGGGTCCTGGAGGGGGACAGGGACCGAGCAGTACTTC.

The chain has TRBV7-9 and TRBJ1-6, with 8 positions matching TRBD1. Trimming removed 4 bases from V and 7 bases from J; junction bases left unmatched: 3. The length of the CDR3 is 14 residues. The germline CDR1 and CDR2 sequences are SEHNR and FQNEAQ (reference sequence). This CDR3 reads CASSSWTGNSPLHF. The CDR3 DNA is TGTGCCAGCAGCTCCTGGACAGGGAATTCACCCCTCCACTTT.

The V gene is TRBV2, the J gene TRBJ2-3; D is ambiguous. This CDR3 contains 15 residues. V lost 3 bases, J lost 0 bases, and 10 bases lay in between. CDR1 is SNHLY, CDR2 FYNNEI, per germline. The DNA of the CDR3 is TGTGCCAGCAGTGAGACACTCCCTAGCACAGATACGCAGTATTTT. Translated, it gives CASSETLPSTDTQYF.

This clone is a singleton in its sample. The chain has TRBV19 and TRBJ1-2; 10 bases line up with TRBD1. The trim removed 2 bases at V and 3 bases at J, leaving 6 bases unmatched. The CDR3 contains 16 residues. CDR1 and CDR2 from the germline V gene are LNHDA and SQIVND (reference sequence). The CDR3 bases are TGTGCCAGTAGTATATCCCGGGACAGGGGCTACTATGGCTACACCTTC. Its translation: CASSISRDRGYYGYTF. Based on the CDR3 plus reference TRBV19 and TRBJ1-2, the full variable domain is DGGITQSPKYLFRKEGQNVTLSCEQNLNHDAMYWYRQDPGQGLRLIYYSQIVNDFQKGDIAEGYSVSREKKESFPLTVTSAQKNPTAFYLCASSISRDRGYYGYTFGSGTRLTVV.

The chain is built from TRBV2 and TRBJ1-2; the match to TRBD1 covers 8 bases. CDR1 SNHLY and CDR2 FYNNEI come from the germline V gene. V trimming: 6 bases; J trimming: 4 bases; junction bases outside the gene matches: 7. CDR3 length: 14 residues. This CDR3 is CASRESGTGYGYTF. Here the CDR3 DNA reads TGTGCCAGCAGGGAATCCGGGACAGGCTATGGCTACACCTTC.

The V gene is TRBV6-2 or TRBV6-3, the J gene TRBJ1-4; TRBD1 aligns across 7 bases. This CDR3 has 14 amino acids. Trimming removed 5 bases from V and 7 bases from J; junction bases left unmatched: 7. Germline CDR1 reads MNHEY; CDR2 reads SVGEGT. CDR3 residues: CASSATGKFEKLFF. The CDR3 bases are TGTGCCAGCAGTGCGACAGGGAAATTTGAAAAACTGTTTTTT.

V is TRBV5-1 and J is TRBJ2-7; 9 nucleotides match TRBD2. The CDR3 length is 15 residues. Trimming cost V 0 bases and J 4 bases; bases outside gene matches: 5. Germline values: CDR1 SGHRS, CDR2 YFSETQ. CDR3 DNA: TGCGCCAGCAGCTTGGGTACTAGCGGGTGGTACGAGCAGTACTTC. It translates to CASSLGTSGWYEQYF.

The chain joins TRBV18 to TRBJ1-3; no reliable D call. Germline CDR1 and CDR2: KGHSH and LQKENI. This CDR3 spans 15 amino acids. Between the trimmed V and J ends, which lost 2 bases and 1 base, there was a span of 9 bases. The DNA for the CDR3 is TGTGCCAGCTCACCAGTGGGAGGATCTGGAAACACCATATATTTT. It translates to CASSPVGGSGNTIYF.